This T cell receptor (beta chain) was captured by sequencing in a study of OX40 agonist ivuxolimab in advanced cancers. The overall study: It was ivuxolimab, an agonistic anti-OX40 (CD134) antibody, that patients were treated with.

The CDR3 has 15 amino acids. Per germline, CDR1 SEHNR and CDR2 FQNEAQ (reference sequence). The trim removed 2 bases at V and 4 bases at J, leaving 5 bases unmatched. Study observations and caveats: Clonal expansion was seen in CD4+ and CD8+ blood T cells by week 6 at 0.1 to 3.0 mg/kg.

Measured with immunoSEQ multiplex PCR; TCRdb has only the in-frame clones, and not every one. The sample holds about 50,000 clones, around 85% seen once. Regarding this clone: Its antigen is as yet unknown.

The clonotype originates from an adult with an advanced solid tumor such as melanoma, head and neck, liver or kidney cancer. The rearrangement joins TRBV7-9 to TRBJ2-5, with 9 bases identical to TRBD1. This specimen consisted of CD4+ or CD8+ T cells sorted from blood, obtained in a trial of the OX40 agonist ivuxolimab. The CDR3 region is CASSLQGQGRETQYF. For the CDR3, the DNA is TGTGCCAGCAGCTTACAAGGACAGGGGAGAGAGACCCAGTACTTC.